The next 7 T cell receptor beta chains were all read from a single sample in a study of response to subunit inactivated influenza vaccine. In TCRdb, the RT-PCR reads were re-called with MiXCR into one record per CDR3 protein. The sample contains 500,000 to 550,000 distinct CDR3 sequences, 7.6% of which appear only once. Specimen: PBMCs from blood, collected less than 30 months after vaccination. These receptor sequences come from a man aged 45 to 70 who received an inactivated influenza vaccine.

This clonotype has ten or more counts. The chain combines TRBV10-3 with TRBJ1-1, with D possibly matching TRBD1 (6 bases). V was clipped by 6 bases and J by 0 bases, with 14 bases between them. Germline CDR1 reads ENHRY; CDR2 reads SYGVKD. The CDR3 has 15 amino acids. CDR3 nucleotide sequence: TGTGCCATCAGGACCGTCGGACAGATGAACACTGAAGCTTTCTTT. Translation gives CAIRTVGQMNTEAFF.

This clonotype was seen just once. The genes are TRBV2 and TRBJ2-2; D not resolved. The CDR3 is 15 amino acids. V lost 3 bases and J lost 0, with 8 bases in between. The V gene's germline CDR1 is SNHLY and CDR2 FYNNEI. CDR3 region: CASSDRTANTGELFF. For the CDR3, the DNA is TGTGCCAGCAGTGATAGGACCGCGAACACCGGGGAGCTGTTTTTT.

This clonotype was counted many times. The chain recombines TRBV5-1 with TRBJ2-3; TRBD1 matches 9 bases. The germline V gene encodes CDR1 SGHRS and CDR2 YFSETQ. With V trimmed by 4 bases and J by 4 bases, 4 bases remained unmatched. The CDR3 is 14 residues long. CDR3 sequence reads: CASSTGQGSDTQYF. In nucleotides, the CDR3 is TGCGCCAGCAGCACGGGACAGGGATCAGATACGCAGTATTTT.

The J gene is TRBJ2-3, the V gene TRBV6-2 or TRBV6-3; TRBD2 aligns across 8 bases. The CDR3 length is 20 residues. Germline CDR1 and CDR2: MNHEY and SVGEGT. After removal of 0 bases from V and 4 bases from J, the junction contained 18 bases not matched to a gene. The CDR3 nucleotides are TGTGCCAGCAGTTACTCGAGGTTCTTCGGGAGGGCGGGAGTTTCAGATACGCAGTATTTT. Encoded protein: CASSYSRFFGRAGVSDTQYF.

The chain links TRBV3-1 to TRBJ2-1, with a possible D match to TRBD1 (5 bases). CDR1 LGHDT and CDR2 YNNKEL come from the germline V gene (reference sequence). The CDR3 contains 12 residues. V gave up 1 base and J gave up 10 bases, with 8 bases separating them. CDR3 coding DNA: TGTGCCAGCAGCCAAGTGGCAGGGGAGCAGTTCTTC. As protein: CASSQVAGEQFF.

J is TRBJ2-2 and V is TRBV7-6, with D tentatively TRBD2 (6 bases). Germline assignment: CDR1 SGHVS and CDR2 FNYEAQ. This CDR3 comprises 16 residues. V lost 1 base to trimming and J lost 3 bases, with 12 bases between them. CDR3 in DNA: TGTGCCAGCAGCTTAGAGGCGGGATCGGACACCGGGGAGCTGTTTTTT. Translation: CASSLEAGSDTGELFF.

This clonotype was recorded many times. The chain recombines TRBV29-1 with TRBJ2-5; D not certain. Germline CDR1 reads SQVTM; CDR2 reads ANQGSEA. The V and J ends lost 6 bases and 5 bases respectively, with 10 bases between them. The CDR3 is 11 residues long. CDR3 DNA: TGCAGCGTCGCGGTTTCGGAGACCCAGTACTTC. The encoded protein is CSVAVSETQYF.